Below are 22 T cell receptor beta chains sequenced from a single sample in a study of CXCR3-negative and CXCR3-positive naive CD8 T cells (dated by TCRdb to between 2018 and 2021). This sample was sequenced with a NextSeq 550. The Human TCR Profiling Kit (MiLaboratory) was used to make UMI-labeled 5' RACE TRB cDNA libraries. TCRdb reprocessed the reads, and each CDR3 protein sequence is entered once, without DNA. This sample's records show about 82,000 distinct CDR3 sequences. 0.9% to 1.2% of the sample rests with the top ten. Material: naive CXCR3- CD8+ T cells from blood. This sample's cell subset or site label indicates: CD45RO-CCR7+CD27+CD95- naive CD8+ T cells lacking CXCR3 (TNR3-). The source of these receptors is a human donor in good health. Some clones in this sample may be carry-over from other donors' samples.

The chain carries TRBV27 and TRBJ2-1. CDR1 and CDR2 from the germline V gene are MNHEY and SMNVEV (reference sequence). The CDR3 covers 14 residues. CDR3 region: CASSAGGSYNEQFF.

The V call is TRBV20-1, the J call TRBJ2-1; TCRdb proposes TRBD2, but this gene call is untestable without DNA. This CDR3 region has 15 residues. Germline CDR1 reads DFQATT; CDR2 reads SNEGSKA (reference sequence). CDR3 sequence: CSARDPSGGLSEQFF.

The V and J genes are TRBV3-1 and TRBJ2-7. Germline CDR1 LGHDT, CDR2 YNNKEL (reference sequence). This CDR3 comprises 16 residues. The CDR3 protein is CAYTHVSAEGIYEQYF.

The rearrangement joins TRBV4-1 to TRBJ2-1; TCRdb's D call, TRBD2, is unchecked because there is no DNA. CDR1 and CDR2 (germline): MGHRA, YSYEKL. The CDR3 is 13 amino acids. This chain's CDR3 is CASSQGGFNEQFF.

V usage is TRBV6-6 and J usage is TRBJ1-5. The length of the CDR3 is 12 residues. Germline V lookup: CDR1 MNHNY, CDR2 SVGAGI (reference sequence). CDR3: CASSSGDQPQHF.

CDR3 residues: CASSLAGVGSNTEAFF. The chain uses TRBV7-2 and TRBJ1-1. Germline V gene lookup returns CDR1 SGHTA and CDR2 FQGNSA. The length of the CDR3 is 16 residues.

J is TRBJ1-2 and V is TRBV29-1. The CDR3 has 12 amino acids. Germline V lookup: CDR1 SQVTM, CDR2 ANQGSEA. The CDR3 reads CSVVTINYGYTF.

V is TRBV6-6 and J is TRBJ2-1; as DNA is missing, the TRBD1 call by TCRdb cannot be tested. Germline V CDR1 and CDR2: MNHNY, SVGAGI (reference sequence). CDR3 size: 18 residues. CDR3 loop: CASSYTSGGQSSYNEKFF.

V usage is TRBV10-1 and J usage is TRBJ2-7; TCRdb picks TRBD1, but there is no DNA to check that call. The CDR3 length is 17 residues. CDR1 is WNHNN and CDR2 is SYGVQD in the germline V gene (reference sequence). CDR3 sequence: CASSESVAWTEPYEQYF.

V gene TRBV29-1 combines with J gene TRBJ2-1; TCRdb's D call of TRBD2 is untestable without DNA. This CDR3 spans 13 amino acids. From germline, CDR1 is SQVTM and CDR2 ANQGSEA. This chain's CDR3 is CSARTSGYNERFF.

The chain carries TRBV11-2 and TRBJ2-1; absent DNA, TCRdb's TRBD2 call cannot be checked. The CDR3 is 15 amino acids. The germline V gene has CDR1 SGHAT and CDR2 FQNNGV. The CDR3 sequence is CASSLVPGGDNEQFF.

The chain employs TRBV2 and TRBJ1-1; TCRdb selects TRBD1, and the lack of DNA leaves this call unchecked. Germline CDR1 reads SNHLY; CDR2 reads FYNNEI. The CDR3 loop spans 14 amino acids. The CDR3: CASSATGAYTEAFF.

The gene calls are TRBV10-3 and TRBJ2-1; TCRdb's D gene call, TRBD2, goes unchecked for lack of DNA. This CDR3 spans 15 amino acids. Germline values: CDR1 ENHRY, CDR2 SYGVKD. CDR3 sequence reads: CAILDSSGGNNEQFF.

The gene calls are TRBV29-1 and TRBJ2-7; TCRdb names TRBD2, which stays unverified in the absence of DNA. CDR1 and CDR2 from the germline V gene are SQVTM and ANQGSEA. CDR3 size: 13 residues. The CDR3 is CSVGLAGGYEQYF.

The chain combines TRBV15 with TRBJ2-1; TCRdb designates TRBD1, a call that cannot be tested without DNA. The CDR3 totals 18 residues. Germline V gene sequence: CDR1 LNHNV, CDR2 YYDKDF (reference sequence). CDR3 sequence: CATSRDSNTGTGVNEQFF.

V and J are TRBV28 and TRBJ1-5. Germline lookup yields CDR1 MDHEN and CDR2 SYDVKM. There are 13 residues in the CDR3. CDR3: CASSLLSDQPQHF. The whole variable domain, filled in from reference TRBV28 and TRBJ1-5, reads DVKVTQSSRYLVKRTGEKVFLECVQDMDHENMFWYRQDPGLGLRLIYFSYDVKMKEKGDIPEGYSVSREKKERFSLILESASTNQTSMYLCASSLLSDQPQHFGDGTRLSIL.

This chain joins TRBV27 and TRBJ2-7; as DNA is missing, the TRBD1 call by TCRdb cannot be tested. Germline V lookup: CDR1 MNHEY, CDR2 SMNVEV (reference sequence). The CDR3 covers 15 residues. The CDR3 sequence: CASSLSAGEIYEQYF.

The genes are TRBV6-2 or TRBV6-3 and TRBJ2-7; the D call of TRBD1 rests on TCRdb alone, since no DNA is present to check it. The CDR3 loop spans 13 amino acids. Looked up from germline, CDR1 is MNHEY and CDR2 is SVGEGT. The CDR3 here is CASNDRVSGEQYF.

The rearrangement joins TRBV6-4 to TRBJ2-3; the TCRdb call, TRBD1, lacks DNA for checking. The CDR3 covers 16 residues. Germline V CDR1 and CDR2: MRHNA, SNTAGT. The CDR3 is CASSLGQGIPTDTQYF.

The chain joins TRBV6-5 to TRBJ2-1; TCRdb reports TRBD1, a call that lacks DNA to check it against. CDR1 is MNHEY and CDR2 is SVGAGI in the germline V gene. The CDR3 totals 17 residues. The CDR3 loop is CASSLSGQPTSYNEQFF.

The chain recombines TRBV5-1 with TRBJ2-7. This CDR3 has 12 residues. Germline CDR1 SGHRS, CDR2 YFSETQ. CDR3: CASSETTNEQYF. Variable domain in full (rest from reference TRBV5-1 and TRBJ2-7): KAGVTQTPRYLIKTRGQQVTLSCSPISGHRSVSWYQQTPGQGLQFLFEYFSETQRNKGNFPGRFSGRQFSNSRSEMNVSTLELGDSALYLCASSETTNEQYFGPGTRLTVT.

The rearrangement links TRBV12-3 or TRBV12-4 to TRBJ2-2; TCRdb designates TRBD1, a call that cannot be tested without DNA. The CDR3 length is 15 residues. This CDR3 is CASSLGTGGFGELFF.